A selection of T cell receptor beta chains follows, all from one sample in a study of cytomegalovirus exposure and HLA in healthy donors. This table comes from immunoSEQ multiplex PCR, and its TCRdb copy is limited to in-frame clones, with some not included. The data show 150,000 to 200,000 clones, with roughly four fifths seen just once and over 1.5% held by the top ten. Sequencing was performed on PBMCs. The receptor set was obtained from a man between 50 and 59 years old in good health and CMV-seronegative. Both conserved end residues are part of each CDR3. D genes are given only for firm matches. Size is stated for part of the rows, as once, few or many counts, or as a class when the clone is expanded.

13	once	TRBV19	TRBJ2-7	TRBD1	CASSRDRSYEQYF	TGTGCCAGTAGCCGGGACAGGAGCTACGAGCAGTACTTC
13	-	TRBV9	TRBJ2-1	-	CASSGSGTYEQFF	TGTGCCAGCAGCGGATCCGGGACTTACGAGCAGTTCTTC
15	-	TRBV4-3	TRBJ2-7	-	CASSQESGTPREQYF	TGCGCCAGCAGCCAAGAGTCCGGGACTCCACGCGAGCAGTACTTC
17	-	TRBV9	TRBJ1-5	TRBD1	CASSPPWGTGGCQPQHF	TGTGCCAGCAGCCCACCATGGGGGACAGGGGGTTGTCAGCCCCAGCATTTT
12	-	TRBV7-9	TRBJ2-7	-	CSSSFGGYEQYF	TGTTCCAGCAGCTTCGGAGGGTACGAGCAGTACTTC
13	-	TRBV9	TRBJ2-7	-	CASSGTYRSEQYF	TGTGCCAGCAGCGGAACCTACAGGAGCGAGCAGTACTTC
17	-	TRBV7-9	TRBJ1-3	-	CASRPPSFIRVGDTIYF	TGTGCCAGCAGACCCCCTTCCTTCATCAGGGTCGGAGACACCATATATTTT
13	-	TRBV6-5	TRBJ2-2	-	CASTTPGTGELFF	TGTGCCAGCACCACCCCAGGGACCGGGGAGCTGTTTTTT
17	-	TRBV5-8	TRBJ1-3	TRBD1	CASSLGQGSLSGNTIYF	TGTGCCAGCAGCTTAGGACAGGGGTCTTTATCTGGAAACACCATATATTTT
18	few	TRBV7-6	TRBJ2-1	TRBD1	CASSRVTPFEQGGHEQFF	TGTGCCAGCAGCCGGGTAACACCCTTCGAACAGGGGGGCCATGAGCAGTTCTTC
14	-	TRBV5-1	TRBJ1-4	-	CASQTGQPNEKLFF	TGCGCCAGCCAAACCGGACAGCCTAATGAAAAACTGTTTTTT
15	-	TRBV1	TRBJ1-3	-	CTSSQQGQPGNTIYF	TGCACCAGCAGCCAACAGGGACAGCCTGGAAACACCATATATTTT
16	-	TRBV13	TRBJ2-7	TRBD1	CASSPRTGASSYEQYF	TGTGCCAGCAGCCCGAGGACAGGGGCGAGCTCCTACGAGCAGTACTTC
13	-	TRBV6-1	TRBJ2-3	-	CASINKISDTQYF	TGTGCCAGCATCAACAAAATATCAGATACGCAGTATTTT
15	few	TRBV6-1	TRBJ2-3	TRBD2	CASSRGGLRTDTQYF	TGTGCCAGCAGCCGCGGGGGACTCCGCACAGATACGCAGTATTTT
15	few	TRBV9	TRBJ2-7	TRBD2	CASSPRGAGVDEQYF	TGTGCCAGCAGCCCCCGAGGAGCGGGAGTGGACGAGCAGTACTTC
15	-	TRBV27	TRBJ1-5	-	CASSLYGLSNQPQHF	TGTGCCAGCAGTTTATATGGGCTTAGCAATCAGCCCCAGCATTTT
16	once	TRBV28	TRBJ2-5	TRBD1	CASSIPGTGKQETQYF	TGTGCCAGCAGCATACCCGGGACAGGGAAACAAGAGACCCAGTACTTC
13	-	TRBV19	TRBJ2-7	-	CASSMNYAYEQYF	TGTGCCAGTAGTATGAACTACGCCTACGAGCAGTACTTC
13	few	TRBV28	TRBJ1-4	TRBD1	CASTGTGEGKLFF	TGTGCCAGCACCGGGACAGGGGAGGGAAAACTGTTTTTT
12	-	TRBV19	TRBJ2-7	TRBD1	CASRQGSYEQYF	TGTGCCAGCCGACAGGGTAGCTACGAGCAGTACTTC
15	-	TRBV6-1	TRBJ2-3	TRBD2	CASKPGRPPLDTQYF	TGTGCCAGCAAGCCCGGGAGGCCGCCCTTGGATACGCAGTATTTT
15	-	TRBV9	TRBJ2-1	TRBD2	CASSPSGPAYNEQFF	TGTGCCAGCAGCCCTAGCGGGCCTGCCTACAATGAGCAGTTCTTC
15	few	TRBV7-2	TRBJ2-1	-	CASSLEVLQNNEQFF	TGTGCCAGCAGCTTAGAGGTATTACAGAACAATGAGCAGTTCTTC
16	-	TRBV21-1	TRBJ1-5	-	CASSRNDRMAHQPQHF	TGTGCCAGCAGCAGGAATGACAGGATGGCACATCAGCCCCAGCATTTT